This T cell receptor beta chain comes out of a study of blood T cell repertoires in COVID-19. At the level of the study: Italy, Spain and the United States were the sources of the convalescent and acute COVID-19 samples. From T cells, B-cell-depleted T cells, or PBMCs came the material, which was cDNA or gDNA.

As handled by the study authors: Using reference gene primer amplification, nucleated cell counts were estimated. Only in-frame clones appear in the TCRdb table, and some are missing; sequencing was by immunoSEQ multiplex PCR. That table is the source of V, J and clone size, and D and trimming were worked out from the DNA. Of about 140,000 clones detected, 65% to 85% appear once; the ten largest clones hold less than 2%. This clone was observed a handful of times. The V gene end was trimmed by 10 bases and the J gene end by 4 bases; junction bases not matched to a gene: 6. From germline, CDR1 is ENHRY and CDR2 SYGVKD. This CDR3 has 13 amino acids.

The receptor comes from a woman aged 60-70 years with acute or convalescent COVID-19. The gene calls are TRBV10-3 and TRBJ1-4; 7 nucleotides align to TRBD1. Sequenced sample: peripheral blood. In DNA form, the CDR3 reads TGTGCCAGCGCAGGGGGTTATAATGAAAAACTGTTTTTT. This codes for CASAGGYNEKLFF.